The 9 T cell receptor beta chains presented below share a single source sample, sequenced in a study of shared clonotypes between healthy human individuals (dated by TCRdb to the early 2020s). Library preparation was by the immunoSEQ multiplex PCR assay. TCRdb provides this immuneACCESS table in a form limited to in-frame rearrangements. Some clones are lacking; in checked studies, under half of them reflect an unresolved V gene, and why the rest are absent is not known. The table for this sample lists about 710,000 clones; just under 75% of them were counted only once. The ten top clones hold about 1.7% of the sample. Sequenced: memory CD4+ T cells sorted from blood. Read against the paper, the sample's cell subset or site label means: CD45RA-negative fraction. Every receptor here comes from a woman in her 30s in good health.

V usage is TRBV5-6 and J usage is TRBJ1-2, with TRBD1 matching 7 bases. The germline V gene has CDR1 SGHDT and CDR2 YYEEEE. V lost 0 bases to trimming and J lost 1 base; unmatched junction nucleotides: 6. This CDR3 has 16 amino acids. This chain's CDR3 is CASSLAGTAVNYGYTF. As DNA, the CDR3 is TGTGCCAGCAGCTTGGCCGGGACAGCAGTTAACTATGGCTACACCTTC.

The table lists this clone with many counts. V usage is TRBV7-2 and J usage is TRBJ2-7, with 8 bases fitting TRBD2. This CDR3 comprises 17 residues. Germline CDR1 reads SGHTA; CDR2 reads FQGNSA. The V gene end was trimmed by 5 bases and the J gene end by 0 bases; junction bases not matched to a gene: 12. The CDR3 coding sequence is TGTGCCAGCAGCCCCCGGGGGGGGAGTGCCTACTCCTACGAGCAGTACTTC. It yields the protein CASSPRGGSAYSYEQYF.

The chain has TRBV11-2 and TRBJ1-4, with unresolved D. Trimming stripped 5 bases from V and 4 bases from J, with 14 bases between. Germline CDR1 reads SGHAT; CDR2 reads FQNNGV. This CDR3 is 15 amino acids long. Here the CDR3 DNA reads TGTGCCAGCAGCCGCCACAGTAACAATAATGAAAAACTGTTTTTT. Encoded protein: CASSRHSNNNEKLFF.

Turning to this clone: At the DNA level, this CDR3 is encoded by other sequences in the same sample as well. J is TRBJ2-6 and V is TRBV27; D gene unclear. The germline CDR1 and CDR2 sequences are MNHEY and SMNVEV (reference sequence). Deletions cut 3 bases from V and 4 bases from J, with 10 bases between. The CDR3 sequence is 15 residues long. DNA for the CDR3: TGTGCCAGCAGTTTCTGGGGTGTGGGGGCCAACGTCCTGACTTTC. It specifies CASSFWGVGANVLTF.

The chain combines TRBV19 with TRBJ2-2; a possible D gene is TRBD1 (6 bases). Per germline, CDR1 LNHDA and CDR2 SQIVND (reference sequence). V was trimmed by 4 bases and J by 1 base, leaving 10 bases between them. CDR3 length equals 15 residues. The CDR3 bases are TGTGCCAGTAGTACCCACAGGGAGAACACCGGGGAGCTGTTTTTT. This gives the protein CASSTHRENTGELFF.

This chain links TRBV27 with TRBJ1-1; TRBD1 agrees at 7 bases. The CDR3 has 18 amino acids. Trimming took 6 bases from V and 1 from J; bases not matched to a gene: 17. CDR1 and CDR2 from the germline V gene are MNHEY and SMNVEV (reference sequence). CDR3 DNA: TGTGCCAGCAGACAAACCTCATCAGGGGGTAGGACGAACACTGAAGCTTTCTTT. It translates to CASRQTSSGGRTNTEAFF.

The chain has TRBV19 and TRBJ2-5, with D possibly being TRBD1 or TRBD2 (5 bases each). The closer fit of TRBJ2-7 to the DNA end suggests the J call may be wrong. Germline lookup yields CDR1 LNHDA and CDR2 SQIVND (reference sequence). The CDR3 runs to 16 residues. The CDR3, as DNA: TGTGCCAGTAGTGCCTACCTCCGGGACGGTTCCTACGAGCAGTACTTC. It translates to CASSAYLRDGSYEQYF.

On this clone itself: Other nucleotide sequences in the sample specify the same CDR3. The V and J genes are TRBV28 and TRBJ2-2, with D perhaps given as TRBD1 or TRBD2 (5 bases each). Germline V gene data show CDR1 as MDHEN and CDR2 as SYDVKM. The CDR3 is made up of 14 amino acids. Trimming pared 2 bases from V and 2 bases from J, leaving 6 bases between. CDR3 bases: TGTGCCAGCAGTTTAGGGGGAAACACCGGGGAGCTGTTTTTT. Protein: CASSLGGNTGELFF.

This clone turned up a few times. The chain is built from TRBV2 and TRBJ2-5, with D perhaps being TRBD1 or TRBD2 (5 bases each). This CDR3 region has 13 residues. V was trimmed by 7 bases and J by 0 bases, leaving 9 bases between them. Germline assignment: CDR1 SNHLY and CDR2 FYNNEI. CDR3 sequence: CASIRDDQETQYF. The CDR3 bases are TGTGCCAGCATCAGGGACGACCAAGAGACCCAGTACTTC.